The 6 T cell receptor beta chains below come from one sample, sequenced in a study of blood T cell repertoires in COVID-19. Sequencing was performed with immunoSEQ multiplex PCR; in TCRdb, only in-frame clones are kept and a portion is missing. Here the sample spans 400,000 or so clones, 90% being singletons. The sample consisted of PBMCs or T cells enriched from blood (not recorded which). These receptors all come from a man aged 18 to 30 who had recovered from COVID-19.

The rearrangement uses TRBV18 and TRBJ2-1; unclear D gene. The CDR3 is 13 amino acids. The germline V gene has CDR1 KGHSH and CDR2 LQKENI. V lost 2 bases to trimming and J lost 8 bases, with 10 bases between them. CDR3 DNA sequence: TGTGCCAGCTCACCAGCGCCCTCGGATGAGCAGTTCTTC. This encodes CASSPAPSDEQFF.

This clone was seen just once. The CDR3 spells CASRGPITGELFF. The CDR3 DNA follows: TGTGCCAGCAGGGGCCCAATTACCGGGGAGCTGTTTTTT. The chain joins TRBV12-3 or TRBV12-4 to TRBJ2-2; D gene uncertain. V was clipped by 6 bases and J by 5 bases, with 10 bases between them. This CDR3 has 13 residues.

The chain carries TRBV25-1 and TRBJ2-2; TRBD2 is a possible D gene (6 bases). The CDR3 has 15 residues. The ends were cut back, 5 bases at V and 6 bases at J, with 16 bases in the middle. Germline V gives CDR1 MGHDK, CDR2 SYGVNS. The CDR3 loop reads CASSLSGLWAGELFF. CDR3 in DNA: TGTGCCAGCAGTCTGTCGGGACTTTGGGCCGGGGAGCTGTTTTTT.

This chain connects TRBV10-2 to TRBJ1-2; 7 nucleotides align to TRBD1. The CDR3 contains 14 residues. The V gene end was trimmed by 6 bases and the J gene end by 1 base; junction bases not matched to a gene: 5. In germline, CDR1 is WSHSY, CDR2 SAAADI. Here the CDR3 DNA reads TGCGCCAGCAGCCCGACAGGGTATAACTATGGCTACACCTTC. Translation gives CASSPTGYNYGYTF.

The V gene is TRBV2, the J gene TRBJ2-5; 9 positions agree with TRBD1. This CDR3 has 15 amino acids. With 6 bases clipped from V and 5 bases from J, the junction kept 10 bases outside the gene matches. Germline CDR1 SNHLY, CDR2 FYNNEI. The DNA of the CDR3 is TGTGCCAGCAGGACGGGACAGGGAAAGTTGGAGACCCAGTACTTC. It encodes CASRTGQGKLETQYF.

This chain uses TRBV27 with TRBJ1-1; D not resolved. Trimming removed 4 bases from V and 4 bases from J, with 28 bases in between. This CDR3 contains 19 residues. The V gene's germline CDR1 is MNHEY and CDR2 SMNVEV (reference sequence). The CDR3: CASSSRDIYLSGRRTEAFF. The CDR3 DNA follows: TGTGCCAGCAGTTCTAGGGATATATATTTGAGCGGGAGGCGCACTGAAGCTTTCTTT.